This TCR beta chain was sequenced during a study of cytomegalovirus exposure and HLA in healthy donors. The CDR3 covers 20 residues. After removal of 7 bases from V and 3 bases from J, the junction contained 16 bases not matched to a gene. Germline assignment: CDR1 MDHEN and CDR2 SYDVKM. The PCR made use of 60 Vbeta and 13 Jbeta primers. The table came from immunoSEQ multiplex PCR; TCRdb's copy has only in-frame clones and leaves some out. The sample lists 250,000 to 350,000 clones; roughly 88% were seen once. The sequenced sample was PBMCs. The receptor's source is a man aged 35-49 years in good health and CMV-seropositive. The chain couples TRBV28 to TRBJ2-2; 14 bases match TRBD2. CDR3 nucleotide sequence: TGTGCCAGCAAAGGGGGTTGGGGGACTAGCGGGAGTTCGGACACCGGGGAGCTGTTTTTT. Translated, it gives CASKGGWGTSGSSDTGELFF.